The 32 T cell receptor beta chains below come from one sample, sequenced in a study of blood T cell repertoires in COVID-19. Generated by immunoSEQ multiplex PCR, the TCRdb table keeps only in-frame clones and is missing some. The data show roughly 250,000 clones, with about 82% seen just once and roughly 2% held by the top ten. Sequenced: PBMCs or T cells enriched from blood (not recorded which). The origin of the receptors is a woman aged 45-65 years who had recovered from COVID-19.

This chain uses TRBV28 with TRBJ2-5, with 8 bases aligning to TRBD1. The CDR3 is 15 amino acids. J was trimmed by 5 bases and V by 6 bases; bases with no gene match: 11. Germline V gene lookup returns CDR1 MDHEN and CDR2 SYDVKM. CDR3 in amino acids: CASSRRTGNGETQYF. The CDR3 nucleotides are TGTGCCAGCAGCAGAAGGACAGGGAACGGGGAGACCCAGTACTTC.

This chain connects TRBV7-2 to TRBJ1-5; 8 nucleotides line up with TRBD1. This CDR3 region has 14 residues. The V gene's germline CDR1 is SGHTA and CDR2 FQGNSA. The J segment lost 11 bases and the V segment lost 5 bases, leaving 11 bases of the junction unmatched. The DNA for the CDR3 is TGTGCCAGCAGCCCGCAATTCACAGGGGGAGCCCAGCATTTT. It yields the protein CASSPQFTGGAQHF. The full variable domain, completed using reference TRBV7-2 and TRBJ1-5, is GAGVSQSPSNKVTEKGKDVELRCDPISGHTALYWYRQSLGQGLEFLIYFQGNSAPDKSGLPSDRFSAERTGGSVSTLTIQRTQQEDSAVYLCASSPQFTGGAQHFGDGTRLSIL.

The chain links TRBV2 to TRBJ2-5, with 7 bases aligning to TRBD1. Germline assignment: CDR1 SNHLY and CDR2 FYNNEI. CDR3 length: 14 amino acids. The V and J ends lost 5 bases and 5 bases, in that order; junction bases with no gene match: 8. CDR3 in amino acids: CASSSYRGSETQYF. As DNA, the CDR3 is TGTGCCAGCAGTTCCTACAGGGGTTCCGAGACCCAGTACTTC.

There are a few counts of this clone. The chain employs TRBV9 and TRBJ1-1; TRBD1 is a possible D gene (6 bases). Trimming stripped 5 bases from V and 2 bases from J, with 19 bases between. Per germline, CDR1 SGDLS and CDR2 YYNGEE. This CDR3 contains 16 residues. DNA of the CDR3: TGTGCCAGCAGAGGGTCCGAGGGGGGGCCCAACACTGAAGCTTTCTTT. Residues: CASRGSEGGPNTEAFF.

This chain uses TRBV29-1 with TRBJ2-7; D remains ambiguous. V dropped 3 bases and J dropped 0 bases, with 6 bases sitting between them. The CDR3 has 12 residues. From germline, CDR1 is SQVTM and CDR2 ANQGSEA. CDR3 sequence (DNA): TGCAGCGTTGAGGGCCACTCCTACGAGCAGTACTTC. Protein: CSVEGHSYEQYF.

This rearrangement joins TRBV11-2 to TRBJ1-1; a weak D match, TRBD1 (5 bases). Between the trimmed V and J ends, which lost 4 bases and 6 bases, there was a span of 15 bases. Germline CDR1 is SGHAT and CDR2 is FQNNGV. CDR3 size: 14 residues. CDR3 protein: CASSSQTRRAEAFF. As DNA, the CDR3 is TGTGCCAGCAGCTCTCAAACGCGCAGGGCTGAAGCTTTCTTT.

This clone was found once. V gene TRBV7-2 combines with J gene TRBJ2-7; 8 bases fit TRBD1. This CDR3 comprises 15 residues. The germline gives CDR1 SGHTA, CDR2 FQGNSA. J lost 1 base, V lost 5 bases, and 7 bases had no gene match. The CDR3 DNA sequence: TGTGCCAGCAGCCTGGACAGGGTGGTATCCTACGAGCAGTACTTC. Its protein is CASSLDRVVSYEQYF.

This clone showed up just once. The gene calls are TRBV19 and TRBJ1-2; D is undetermined. From germline, CDR1 is LNHDA and CDR2 SQIVND (reference sequence). CDR3 length: 15 residues. Trimming cost V 5 bases and J 0 bases, with 13 bases left between them. The CDR3 loop is CASSVMSIANYGYTF. CDR3 bases: TGTGCCAGTAGTGTAATGTCTATAGCTAACTATGGCTACACCTTC.

The V gene is TRBV7-2, the J gene TRBJ2-7; a possible D gene is TRBD1 (7 bases). The V gene lost 3 bases and the J gene lost 1 base, with 10 bases spanning the gap. The germline CDR1 and CDR2 sequences are SGHTA and FQGNSA. The CDR3 is 14 residues long. The CDR3 DNA follows: TGTGCCAGCAGCTTCAGGGGGGAATCCTACGAGCAGTACTTC. Amino acid sequence: CASSFRGESYEQYF.

The V and J genes are TRBV2 and TRBJ1-1; no firm D call. Germline V lookup: CDR1 SNHLY, CDR2 FYNNEI. The CDR3 loop spans 12 amino acids. V dropped 5 bases and J dropped 10 bases, with 14 bases sitting between them. CDR3 sequence: CASSPGQAVAFF. DNA for the CDR3: TGTGCCAGCAGTCCCGGTCAGGCCGTAGCTTTCTTT.

The chain is built from TRBV21-1 and TRBJ2-3; TRBD1, the table's D call, was not compared with the DNA. TRBV21-1 is shown as a pseudogene. The CDR3 contains 18 residues. The CDR3: CASSTDRGGVRGTDTQYF. Written as DNA, the CDR3 is TGTGCCAGCAGCACGGACAGGGGAGGGGTTAGGGGCACAGATACGCAGTATTTT.

The chain carries TRBV7-2 and TRBJ2-5; tentative D call: TRBD1 (5 bases). The V end lost 5 bases, the J end lost 7 bases, and 14 bases lay between the germline ends. Per the germline V gene, CDR1 is SGHTA and CDR2 is FQGNSA. This CDR3 has 13 residues. CDR3 nucleotides: TGTGCCAGCAGCATGGACACGGCCCGGACCCAGTACTTC. Translation gives CASSMDTARTQYF. The complete variable domain, with remaining parts taken from reference TRBV7-2 and TRBJ2-5, reads GAGVSQSPSNKVTEKGKDVELRCDPISGHTALYWYRQSLGQGLEFLIYFQGNSAPDKSGLPSDRFSAERTGGSVSTLTIQRTQQEDSAVYLCASSMDTARTQYFGPGTRLLVL.

This chain connects TRBV6-2 or TRBV6-3 to TRBJ1-1, with TRBD1 matching over 9 bases. The CDR3 runs 15 residues. J gave up 8 bases and V 3 bases, and 10 bases lay outside the gene matches. Germline V gives CDR1 MNHEY, CDR2 SVGEGT. CDR3 amino acids: CASSYSPGTGIEAFF. DNA of the CDR3: TGTGCCAGCAGTTATTCCCCCGGGACAGGGATAGAAGCTTTCTTT.

The chain is built from TRBV18 and TRBJ2-1, with 8 positions matching TRBD1. The CDR3 has 16 amino acids. Germline loops: CDR1 KGHSH, CDR2 LQKENI. V dropped 6 bases and J dropped 0; count of bases not matched to a gene: 7. CDR3 protein: CASSLGTGVSYNEQFF. The CDR3, as DNA: TGTGCCAGCTCCCTCGGGACAGGCGTCTCCTACAATGAGCAGTTCTTC.

V is TRBV3-1 (or the pseudogene TRBV3-2) and J is TRBJ1-6, with D tentatively TRBD1 (6 bases). Germline V gene sequence: CDR1 LGHDT, CDR2 YNNKEL (reference sequence). This CDR3 spans 13 amino acids. Trimming removed 10 bases at V and 6 bases at J, with 13 bases between. The CDR3 region is CANLARGNSPLHF. The CDR3 DNA reads TGTGCCAACCTGGCCAGGGGTAATTCACCCCTCCACTTT.

This sequence joins TRBV6-6 and TRBJ2-3; perhaps TRBD1 as D (5 bases). The CDR3 is made up of 12 amino acids. Germline-derived CDR1 and CDR2 are MNHNY and SVGAGI (reference sequence). V was cut by 4 bases and J by 6 bases, with 8 bases left in between. The CDR3 reads CASSLQDDTQYF. The CDR3 DNA follows: TGTGCCAGCAGTTTACAGGATGATACGCAGTATTTT.

The chain has TRBV4-1 and TRBJ1-6, with D unclear. The CDR3 covers 15 residues. Germline-derived CDR1 and CDR2 are MGHRA and YSYEKL. V was clipped by 8 bases and J by 5 bases, with 16 bases between them. CDR3 loop: CASQPVPEDNSPLHF. DNA of the CDR3: TGCGCCAGCCAACCCGTCCCAGAAGATAATTCACCCCTCCACTTT.

The chain has TRBV4-3 and TRBJ1-2; tentatively, D is TRBD1 (5 bases). Germline V gene lookup returns CDR1 LGHNA and CDR2 YSLEER. V gave up 4 bases and J gave up 0 bases, with 12 bases separating them. This CDR3 has 15 residues. As DNA, the CDR3 is TGCGCCAGCAGCCCCCGAGTGACAGCTAACTATGGCTACACCTTC. It codes for CASSPRVTANYGYTF.

In its sample, this clone was seen a few times. The rearrangement joins TRBV7-2 to TRBJ1-1; D remains ambiguous. Trimming removed 5 bases from V and 3 bases from J, with 10 bases in between. The CDR3 is 13 amino acids. CDR1 SGHTA and CDR2 FQGNSA come from the germline V gene. The chain's CDR3 is CASSHQDYTEAFF. The DNA for the CDR3 is TGTGCCAGCAGCCATCAGGACTACACTGAAGCTTTCTTT. The complete variable domain, with remaining parts taken from reference TRBV7-2 and TRBJ1-1, reads GAGVSQSPSNKVTEKGKDVELRCDPISGHTALYWYRQSLGQGLEFLIYFQGNSAPDKSGLPSDRFSAERTGGSVSTLTIQRTQQEDSAVYLCASSHQDYTEAFFGQGTRLTVV.

The chain links TRBV6-5 to TRBJ1-6, with D perhaps TRBD1 (6 bases). Germline assignment: CDR1 MNHEY and CDR2 SVGAGI. This CDR3 comprises 15 residues. V lost 5 bases, J lost 6 bases, and 14 bases lay in between. The CDR3 bases are TGTGCCAGCAGTAACAGGGAATTGGGTAATTCACCCCTCCACTTT. This codes for CASSNRELGNSPLHF.

This clone was recorded once. In nucleotides, the CDR3 is TGTGCCAGCAATAGATTGGGGACTAGCGGAATAGAGACCCAGTACTTC. Protein: CASNRLGTSGIETQYF. The chain joins TRBV28 to TRBJ2-5, with TRBD2 identical over 11 bases. The J segment lost 4 bases and the V segment lost 7 bases, leaving 11 bases of the junction unmatched. CDR3 length: 16 residues. Looked up from germline, CDR1 is MDHEN and CDR2 is SYDVKM.

This clone was seen just once. V usage is TRBV7-2 and J usage is TRBJ2-3; maybe TRBD2 (6 bases). CDR3 length: 17 amino acids. With 1 base removed from V and 3 bases from J, the gap between germline ends came to 17 bases. In germline, CDR1 is SGHTA, CDR2 FQGNSA. CDR3 region: CASSLGAPGSGTDTQYF. For the CDR3, the DNA is TGTGCCAGCAGCTTAGGGGCCCCGGGGAGCGGGACAGATACGCAGTATTTT.

The rearrangement joins TRBV18 to TRBJ1-5, with D perhaps TRBD1 (6 bases). This CDR3 is 13 amino acids long. V was clipped by 6 bases and J by 3 bases, with 9 bases between them. Per the germline V gene, CDR1 is KGHSH and CDR2 is LQKENI. The CDR3 here is CASSQGPNQPQHF. The CDR3, as DNA: TGTGCCAGCTCCCAGGGGCCCAATCAGCCCCAGCATTTT.

The chain joins TRBV11-2 to TRBJ2-5, with D possibly TRBD2 on 7 matching bases. The CDR3 has 15 amino acids. Germline CDR1 reads SGHAT; CDR2 reads FQNNGV. V dropped 5 bases and J dropped 4 bases, with 17 bases sitting between them. In DNA, the CDR3 is TGTGCCAGCAGCACCTCATGGGGGGGCGGAGAGACCCAGTACTTC. As protein: CASSTSWGGGETQYF.

This rearrangement joins TRBV18 to TRBJ2-5; D remains unclear. Germline V gene data show CDR1 as KGHSH and CDR2 as LQKENI. This CDR3 spans 15 amino acids. Trimming shortened V by 3 bases and J by 4 bases, and 15 bases separated the two germline ends. CDR3 amino acids: CASSPKSTARETQYF. The CDR3, as DNA: TGTGCCAGCTCACCCAAAAGCACCGCCCGAGAGACCCAGTACTTC.

This clone was observed once. The V gene is TRBV6-5, the J gene TRBJ2-5; TRBD2 matches at 8 bases. Germline CDR1 MNHEY, CDR2 SVGAGI. The CDR3 loop spans 15 amino acids. Trimming removed 2 bases from V and 2 bases from J; junction bases left unmatched: 4. CDR3 sequence reads: CASSYGVAGQETQYF. CDR3 coding DNA: TGTGCCAGCAGTTACGGGGTAGCGGGGCAAGAGACCCAGTACTTC.

This chain uses TRBV7-2 with TRBJ1-2; D is perhaps TRBD1 (5 bases). V gave up 5 bases and J gave up 1 base, with 11 bases separating them. Germline loops: CDR1 SGHTA, CDR2 FQGNSA. The CDR3 spans 14 residues. CDR3 amino acids: CASSGHTVNYGYTF. The CDR3 DNA reads as TGTGCCAGCAGCGGACATACAGTTAACTATGGCTACACCTTC.

This clone was found a few times. The chain couples TRBV5-1 to TRBJ2-1; TRBD2 aligns across 10 bases. The CDR3 runs 15 residues. Germline-derived CDR1 and CDR2 are SGHRS and YFSETQ. J was trimmed by 8 bases and V by 4 bases; bases with no gene match: 9. The CDR3 is CASSGSAGGVDEQFF. In DNA form, the CDR3 reads TGCGCCAGCAGCGGGTCAGCGGGAGGGGTTGATGAGCAGTTCTTC.

CDR3 bases: TGTGCCAGTAGTAGTTCCAGGGAAGCCAAAAACATTCAGTACTTC. Its translation: CASSSSREAKNIQYF. J is TRBJ2-4 and V is TRBV19; TRBD1 is a possible D gene (5 bases). Between the trimmed V and J ends, which lost 4 bases and 0 bases, there was a span of 10 bases. The CDR3 is 15 amino acids. Germline assignment: CDR1 LNHDA and CDR2 SQIVND (reference sequence).

This chain uses TRBV5-1 with TRBJ2-2, with TRBD1 matching over 9 bases. Germline assignment: CDR1 SGHRS and CDR2 YFSETQ. CDR3 length equals 16 residues. Trimming took 0 bases from V and 5 from J; bases not matched to a gene: 5. CDR3 sequence reads: CASSLGDRAGTGELFF. The CDR3 nucleotides are TGCGCCAGCAGCTTGGGGGACAGGGCCGGGACCGGGGAGCTGTTTTTT.

The chain employs TRBV7-9 and TRBJ2-5; 7 nucleotides match TRBD1. V lost 5 bases to trimming and J lost 1 base; unmatched junction nucleotides: 1. This CDR3 contains 13 residues. CDR1 is SEHNR, CDR2 FQNEAQ, per germline (reference sequence). The CDR3 loop is CASSRDSQETQYF. CDR3 DNA: TGTGCCAGCAGCAGGGACAGCCAAGAGACCCAGTACTTC.

Here the CDR3 reads CASSRLGQGDPPHNEQFF. The CDR3 DNA sequence: TGCGCCAGCAGCCGCCTGGGACAGGGGGATCCCCCCCACAATGAGCAGTTCTTC. This chain connects TRBV5-1 to TRBJ2-1; 11 nucleotides align to TRBD1. This CDR3 contains 18 residues. CDR1 and CDR2 from the germline V gene are SGHRS and YFSETQ. J lost 5 bases, V lost 4 bases, and 14 bases had no gene match.